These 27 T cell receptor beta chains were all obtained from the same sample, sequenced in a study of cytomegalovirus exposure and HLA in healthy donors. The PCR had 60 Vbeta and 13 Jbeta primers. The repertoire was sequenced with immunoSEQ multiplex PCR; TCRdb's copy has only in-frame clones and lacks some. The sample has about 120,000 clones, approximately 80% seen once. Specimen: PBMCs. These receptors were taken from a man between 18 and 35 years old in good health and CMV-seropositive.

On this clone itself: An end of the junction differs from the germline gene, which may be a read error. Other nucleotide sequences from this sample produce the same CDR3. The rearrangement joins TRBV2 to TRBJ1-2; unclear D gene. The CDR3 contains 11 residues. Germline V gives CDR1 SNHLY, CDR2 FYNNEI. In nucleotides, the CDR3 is TGTGCCAGCAGTGACAGGCGTGGCTACACCTTT. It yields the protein CASSDRRGYTF.

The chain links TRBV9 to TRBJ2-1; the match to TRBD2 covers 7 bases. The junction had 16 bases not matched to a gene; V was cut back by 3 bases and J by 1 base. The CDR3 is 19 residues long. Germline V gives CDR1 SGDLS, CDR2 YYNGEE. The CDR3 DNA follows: TGTGCCAGCAGCGCTCTGATCGGGTCCAGCGGGGTATCCTACAATGAGCAGTTCTTC. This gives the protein CASSALIGSSGVSYNEQFF.

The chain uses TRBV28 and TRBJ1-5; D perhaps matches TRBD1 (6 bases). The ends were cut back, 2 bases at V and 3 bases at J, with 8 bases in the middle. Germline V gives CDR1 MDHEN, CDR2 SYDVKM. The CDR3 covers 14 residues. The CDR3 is CASSLGDTNQPQHF. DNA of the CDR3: TGTGCCAGCAGTTTAGGGGACACCAATCAGCCCCAGCATTTT. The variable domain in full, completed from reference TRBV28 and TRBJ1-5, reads DVKVTQSSRYLVKRTGEKVFLECVQDMDHENMFWYRQDPGLGLRLIYFSYDVKMKEKGDIPEGYSVSREKKERFSLILESASTNQTSMYLCASSLGDTNQPQHFGDGTRLSIL.

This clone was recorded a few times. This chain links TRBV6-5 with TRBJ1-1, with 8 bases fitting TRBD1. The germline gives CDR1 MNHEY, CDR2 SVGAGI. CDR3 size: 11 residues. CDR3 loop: CVTGVLGEAFF. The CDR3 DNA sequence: TGTGTGACAGGGGTGTTGGGTGAAGCTTTCTTT.

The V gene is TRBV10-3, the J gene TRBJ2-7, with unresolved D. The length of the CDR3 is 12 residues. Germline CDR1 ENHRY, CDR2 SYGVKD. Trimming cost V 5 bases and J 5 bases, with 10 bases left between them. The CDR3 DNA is TGTGCCATCAGTCCCGAGAGGAACGAGCAGTACTTC. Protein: CAISPERNEQYF.

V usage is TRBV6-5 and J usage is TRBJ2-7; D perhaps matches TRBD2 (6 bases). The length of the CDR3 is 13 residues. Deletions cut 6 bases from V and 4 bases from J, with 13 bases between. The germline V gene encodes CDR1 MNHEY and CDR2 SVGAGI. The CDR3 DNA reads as TGTGCCAGCAGGAATAACGGGGGTTACGAGCAGTACTTC. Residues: CASRNNGGYEQYF.

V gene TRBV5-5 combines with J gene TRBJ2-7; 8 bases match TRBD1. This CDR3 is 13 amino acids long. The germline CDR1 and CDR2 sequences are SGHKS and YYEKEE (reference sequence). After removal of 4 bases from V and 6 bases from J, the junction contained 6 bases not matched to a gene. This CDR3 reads CASSRDRRVEQYF. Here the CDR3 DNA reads TGTGCCAGCAGCCGGGACAGGCGGGTCGAGCAGTACTTC. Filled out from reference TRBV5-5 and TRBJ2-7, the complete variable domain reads DAGVTQSPTHLIKTRGQQVTLRCSPISGHKSVSWYQQVLGQGPQFIFQYYEKEERGRGNFPDRFSARQFPNYSSELNVNALLLGDSALYLCASSRDRRVEQYFGPGTRLTVT.

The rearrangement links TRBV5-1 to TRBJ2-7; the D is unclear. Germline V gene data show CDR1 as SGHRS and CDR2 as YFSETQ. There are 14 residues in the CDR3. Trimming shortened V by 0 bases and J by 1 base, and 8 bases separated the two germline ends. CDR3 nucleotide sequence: TGCGCCAGCAGCTTGGAACTACTTTCCTACGAGCAGTACTTC. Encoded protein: CASSLELLSYEQYF.

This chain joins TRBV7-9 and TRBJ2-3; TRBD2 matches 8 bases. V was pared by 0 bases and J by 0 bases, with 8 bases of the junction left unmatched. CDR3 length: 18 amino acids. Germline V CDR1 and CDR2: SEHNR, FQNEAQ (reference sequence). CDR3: CASSLADSGSASTDTQYF. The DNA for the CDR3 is TGTGCCAGCAGCTTAGCGGACAGCGGGAGTGCTAGCACAGATACGCAGTATTTT.

The chain's CDR3 is CASSRGRLSGSLNEQFF. The CDR3 DNA is TGTGCCAGCTCACGTGGCCGCCTTAGCGGGAGTTTGAATGAGCAGTTCTTC. The chain employs TRBV18 and TRBJ2-1; 9 bases map to TRBD2. CDR1 and CDR2 (germline): KGHSH, LQKENI. The CDR3 runs 17 residues. V lost 4 bases to trimming and J lost 7 bases; unmatched junction nucleotides: 14. Drawing the rest from reference TRBV18 and TRBJ2-1, the complete variable domain is NAGVMQNPRHLVRRRGQEARLRCSPMKGHSHVYWYRQLPEEGLKFMVYLQKENIIDESGMPKERFSAEFPKEGPSILRIQQVVRGDSAAYFCASSRGRLSGSLNEQFFGPGTRLTVL.

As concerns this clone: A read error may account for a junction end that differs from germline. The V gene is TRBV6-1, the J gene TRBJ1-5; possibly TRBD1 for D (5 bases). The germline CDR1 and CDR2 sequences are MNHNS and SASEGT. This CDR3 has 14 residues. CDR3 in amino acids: CAILDRRYDQPQHF. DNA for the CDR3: TGTGCCATTTTAGACAGACGATATGATCAACCCCAGCATTTT.

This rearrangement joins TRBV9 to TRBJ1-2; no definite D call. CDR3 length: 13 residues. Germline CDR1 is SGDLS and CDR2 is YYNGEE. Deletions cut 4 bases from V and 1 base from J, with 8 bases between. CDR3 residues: CASSPNSNYGYTF. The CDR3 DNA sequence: TGTGCCAGCAGCCCGAACAGTAACTATGGCTACACCTTC.

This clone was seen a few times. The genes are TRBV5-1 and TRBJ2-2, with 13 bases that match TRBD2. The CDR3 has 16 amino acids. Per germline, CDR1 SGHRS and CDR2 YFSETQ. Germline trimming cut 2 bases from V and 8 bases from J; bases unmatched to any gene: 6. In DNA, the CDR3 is TGCGCCAGCAGCTTCGGACTAGCGGGAGACTTAGGGGAGCTGTTTTTT. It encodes CASSFGLAGDLGELFF.

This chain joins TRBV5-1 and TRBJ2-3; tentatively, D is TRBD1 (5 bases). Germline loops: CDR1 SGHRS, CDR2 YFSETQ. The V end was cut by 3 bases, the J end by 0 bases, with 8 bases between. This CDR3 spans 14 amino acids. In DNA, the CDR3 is TGCGCCAGCAGCTACCGGACAAGCACAGATACGCAGTATTTT. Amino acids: CASSYRTSTDTQYF.

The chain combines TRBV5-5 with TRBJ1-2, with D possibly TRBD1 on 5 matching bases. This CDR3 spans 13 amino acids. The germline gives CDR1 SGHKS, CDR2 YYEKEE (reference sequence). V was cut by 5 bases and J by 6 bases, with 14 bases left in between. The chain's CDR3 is CASRRWTNDGYTF. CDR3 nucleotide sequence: TGTGCCAGCAGGAGATGGACAAACGATGGCTACACCTTC.

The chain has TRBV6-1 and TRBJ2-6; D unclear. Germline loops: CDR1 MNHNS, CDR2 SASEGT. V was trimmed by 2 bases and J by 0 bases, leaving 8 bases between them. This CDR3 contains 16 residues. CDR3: CASSEIVSSGANVLTF. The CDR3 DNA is TGTGCCAGCAGTGAAATCGTGAGCTCTGGGGCCAACGTCCTGACTTTC.

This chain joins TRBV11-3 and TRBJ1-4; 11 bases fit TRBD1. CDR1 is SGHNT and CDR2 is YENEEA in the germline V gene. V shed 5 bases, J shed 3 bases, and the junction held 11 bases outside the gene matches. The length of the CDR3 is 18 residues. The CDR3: CASSLFRDRGTANEKLFF. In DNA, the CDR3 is TGTGCCAGCAGCCTATTCCGGGACAGGGGGACGGCTAATGAAAAACTGTTTTTT. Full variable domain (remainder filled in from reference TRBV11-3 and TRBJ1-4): EAGVVQSPRYKIIEKKQPVAFWCNPISGHNTLYWYLQNLGQGPELLIRYENEEAVDDSQLPKDRFSAERLKGVDSTLKIQPAELGDSAVYLCASSLFRDRGTANEKLFFGSGTQLSVL.

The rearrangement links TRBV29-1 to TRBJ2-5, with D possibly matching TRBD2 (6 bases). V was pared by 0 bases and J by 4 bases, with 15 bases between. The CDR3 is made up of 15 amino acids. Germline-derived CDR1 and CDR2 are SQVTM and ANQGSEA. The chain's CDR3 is CSVEDSPGVGETQYF. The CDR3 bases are TGCAGCGTTGAAGATTCCCCGGGAGTGGGAGAGACCCAGTACTTC.

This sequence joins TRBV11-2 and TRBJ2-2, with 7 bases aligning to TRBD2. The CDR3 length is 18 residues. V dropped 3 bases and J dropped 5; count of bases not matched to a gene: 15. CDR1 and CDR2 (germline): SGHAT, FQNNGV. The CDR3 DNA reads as TGTGCCAGCAGCTTTAGTAGATCGGGATCTAGCGGAACCGGGGAGCTGTTTTTT. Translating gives CASSFSRSGSSGTGELFF.

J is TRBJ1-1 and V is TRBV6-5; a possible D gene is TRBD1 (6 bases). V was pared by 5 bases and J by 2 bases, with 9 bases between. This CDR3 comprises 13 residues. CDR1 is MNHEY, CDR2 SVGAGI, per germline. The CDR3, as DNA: TGTGCCAGCAGTGCAGGGGCAAACACTGAAGCTTTCTTT. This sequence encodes CASSAGANTEAFF.

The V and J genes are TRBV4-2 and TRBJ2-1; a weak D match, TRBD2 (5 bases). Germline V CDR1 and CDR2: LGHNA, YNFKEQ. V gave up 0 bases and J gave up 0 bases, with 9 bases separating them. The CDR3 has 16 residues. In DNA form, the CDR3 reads TGTGCCAGCAGCCAAGAAGGACGGGGCTCCTACAATGAGCAGTTCTTC. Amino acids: CASSQEGRGSYNEQFF.

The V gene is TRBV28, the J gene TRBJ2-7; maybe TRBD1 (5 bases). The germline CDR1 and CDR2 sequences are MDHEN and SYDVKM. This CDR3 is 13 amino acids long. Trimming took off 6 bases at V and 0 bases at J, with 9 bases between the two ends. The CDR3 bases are TGTGCCAGCAGCCGGACAAACTCCTACGAGCAGTACTTC. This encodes CASSRTNSYEQYF.

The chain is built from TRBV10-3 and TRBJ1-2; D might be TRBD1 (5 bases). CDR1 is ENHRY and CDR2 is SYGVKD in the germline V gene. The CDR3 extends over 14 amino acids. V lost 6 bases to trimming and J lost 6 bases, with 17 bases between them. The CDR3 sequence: CAISSTAQGNGYTF. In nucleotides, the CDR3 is TGTGCCATCAGCTCTACCGCCCAGGGAAATGGCTACACCTTC.

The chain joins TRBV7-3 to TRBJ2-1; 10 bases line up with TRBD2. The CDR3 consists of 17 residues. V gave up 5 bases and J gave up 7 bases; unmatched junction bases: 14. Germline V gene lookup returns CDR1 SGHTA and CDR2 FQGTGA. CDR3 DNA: TGTGCCAGCAGCCCACAGGGACTAGCGTTCTCGGGGAATGAGCAGTTCTTC. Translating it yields CASSPQGLAFSGNEQFF.

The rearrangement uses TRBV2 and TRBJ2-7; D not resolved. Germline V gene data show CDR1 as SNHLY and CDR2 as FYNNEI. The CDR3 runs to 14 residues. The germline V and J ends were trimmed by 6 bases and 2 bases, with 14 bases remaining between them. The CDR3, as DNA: TGTGCCAGCAGCTCGAGTAATTCCCCCTACGAGCAGTACTTC. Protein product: CASSSSNSPYEQYF.

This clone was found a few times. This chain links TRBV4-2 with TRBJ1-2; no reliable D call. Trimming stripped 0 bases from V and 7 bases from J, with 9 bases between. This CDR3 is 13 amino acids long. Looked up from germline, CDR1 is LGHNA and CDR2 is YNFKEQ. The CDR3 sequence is CASSQDTVGGYTF. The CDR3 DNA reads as TGTGCCAGCAGCCAAGATACAGTGGGTGGCTACACCTTC.

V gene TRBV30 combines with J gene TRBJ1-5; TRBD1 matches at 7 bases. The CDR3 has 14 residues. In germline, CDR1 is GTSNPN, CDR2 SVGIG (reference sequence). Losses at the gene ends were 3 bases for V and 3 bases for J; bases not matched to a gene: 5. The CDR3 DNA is TGTGCCTGGAGGGGACAGATTTCCAATCAGCCCCAGCATTTT. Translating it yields CAWRGQISNQPQHF. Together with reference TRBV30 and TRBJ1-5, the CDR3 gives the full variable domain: SQTIHQWPATLVQPVGSPLSLECTVEGTSNPNLYWYRQAAGRGLQLLFYSVGIGQISSEVPQNLSASRPQDRQFILSSKKLLLSDSGFYLCAWRGQISNQPQHFGDGTRLSIL.